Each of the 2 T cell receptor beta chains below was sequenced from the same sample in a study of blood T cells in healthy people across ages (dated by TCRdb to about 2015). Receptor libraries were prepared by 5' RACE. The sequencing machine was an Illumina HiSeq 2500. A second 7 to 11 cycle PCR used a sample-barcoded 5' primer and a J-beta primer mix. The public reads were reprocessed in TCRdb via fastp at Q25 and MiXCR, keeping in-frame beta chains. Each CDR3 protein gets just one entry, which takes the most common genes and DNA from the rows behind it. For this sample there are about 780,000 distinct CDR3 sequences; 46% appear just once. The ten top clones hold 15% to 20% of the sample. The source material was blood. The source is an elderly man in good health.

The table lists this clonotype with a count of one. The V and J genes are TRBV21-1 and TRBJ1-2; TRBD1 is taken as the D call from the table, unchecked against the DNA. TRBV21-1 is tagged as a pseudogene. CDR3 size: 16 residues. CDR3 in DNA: TGTGCCAGCAGCAAAGGGGAACTCCTGTCCCGTTATGGCTACACCTTC. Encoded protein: CASSKGELLSRYGYTF.

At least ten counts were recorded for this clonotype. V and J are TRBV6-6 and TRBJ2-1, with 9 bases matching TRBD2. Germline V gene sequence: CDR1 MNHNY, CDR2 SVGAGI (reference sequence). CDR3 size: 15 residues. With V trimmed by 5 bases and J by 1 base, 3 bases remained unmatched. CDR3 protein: CASSSAGGSYNEQFF. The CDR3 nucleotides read TGTGCCAGCAGTAGCGCGGGAGGGTCCTACAATGAGCAGTTCTTC.